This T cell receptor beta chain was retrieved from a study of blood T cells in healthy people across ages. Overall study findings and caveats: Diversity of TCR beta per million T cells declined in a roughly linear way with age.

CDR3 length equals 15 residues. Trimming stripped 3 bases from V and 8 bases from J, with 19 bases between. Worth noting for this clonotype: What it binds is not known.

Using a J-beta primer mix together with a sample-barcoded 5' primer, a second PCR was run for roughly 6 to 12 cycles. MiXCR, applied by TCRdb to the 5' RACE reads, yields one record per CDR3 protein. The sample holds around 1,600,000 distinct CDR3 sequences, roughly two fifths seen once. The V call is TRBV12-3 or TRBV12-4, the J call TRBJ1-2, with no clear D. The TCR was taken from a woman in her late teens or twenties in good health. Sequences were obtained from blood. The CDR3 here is CASSFSAGGYGGYTF. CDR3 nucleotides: TGTGCCAGCAGTTTCTCGGCAGGTGGTTATGGAGGCTACACCTTC.